This T cell receptor (beta chain) was captured by sequencing in a study of cytomegalovirus exposure and HLA in healthy donors. General study findings and limits: Later analysis found that TCR beta chains associated with HLA were more clonally expanded than other, equally common chains. The CMV antigen specificity of a few CMV-associated chains was confirmed through in vitro analysis. TCR beta chains numbering more than 150 were designated cytomegalovirus-associated.

Primers: 60 Vbeta forward and 13 Jbeta reverse. Data came from immunoSEQ multiplex PCR; TCRdb stores just in-frame clones and leaves some out. The sample consists of around 120,000 clones, approximately 72% of them appearing once. Regarding this clone: Its antigen is unidentified.

Material for sequencing was PBMCs. The clonotype was recovered from a man between 60 and 70 years old in good health and CMV-seropositive.

The CDR3 is CASSSLAGAPYEQYF. In nucleotides, the CDR3 is TGTGCCAGCAGCTCCCTGGCGGGAGCCCCTTACGAGCAGTACTTC. The chain combines TRBV5-6 with TRBJ2-5, with 7 bases that match TRBD2. The end of the DNA fits TRBJ2-7 better, so the J call may be wrong. Germline V gene lookup returns CDR1 SGHDT and CDR2 YYEEEE. CDR3 length: 15 residues.